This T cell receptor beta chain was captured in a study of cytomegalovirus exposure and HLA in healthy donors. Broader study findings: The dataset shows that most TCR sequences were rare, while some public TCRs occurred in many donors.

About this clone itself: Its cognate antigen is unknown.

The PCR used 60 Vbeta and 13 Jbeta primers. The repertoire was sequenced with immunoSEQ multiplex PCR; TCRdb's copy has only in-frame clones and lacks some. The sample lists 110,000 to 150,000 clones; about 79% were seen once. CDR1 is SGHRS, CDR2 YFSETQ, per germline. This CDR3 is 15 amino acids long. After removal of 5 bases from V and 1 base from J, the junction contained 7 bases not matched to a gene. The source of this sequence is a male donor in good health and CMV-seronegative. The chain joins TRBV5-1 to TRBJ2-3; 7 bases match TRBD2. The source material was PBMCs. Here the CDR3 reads CASSAGGSGTDTQYF. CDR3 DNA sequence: TGCGCCAGCAGTGCCGGGGGGAGTGGCACAGATACGCAGTATTTT.